Listed below are T cell receptor beta chains from one sample, sequenced in a study of cytomegalovirus exposure and HLA in healthy donors. The protocol was immunoSEQ multiplex PCR, while the TCRdb copy is restricted to in-frame clones and leaves out a portion. The sample has just under 150,000 clones; roughly 87% are singletons. Sequencing was performed on PBMCs. These receptors all stem from a man between 18 and 29 years old in good health and CMV-seropositive. Both conserved end residues are part of each CDR3. D genes are given only for firm matches. Not all rows give a size; the values are once, few, many and, for expanded clones, a class.

cdr3_length clone_size j_call v_call d_call cdr3_nt cdr3_aa
14 - TRBJ1-2 TRBV19 - TGTGCCAGTAGTAGCGCCGGAGCTAACTATGGCTACACCTTC CASSSAGANYGYTF
15 - TRBJ2-2 TRBV18 - TGTGCCAGCTCAATGGACATCGCGAACACCGGGGAGCTGTTTTTT CASSMDIANTGELFF
15 - TRBJ2-1 TRBV7-6 TRBD1 TGTGCCAGCAGCATGGGGGACAGAGTTGACAATGAGCAGTTCTTC CASSMGDRVDNEQFF
12 - TRBJ2-7 TRBV5-5 - TGTGCCAGCAGCTGGCAGGGGCACGAGCAGTACTTC CASSWQGHEQYF
15 - TRBJ1-2 TRBV19 TRBD1 TGTGCCAGTAGAAGGTTCTCAGGACAGGTTTCCGACTACACCTTC CASRRFSGQVSDYTF
13 - TRBJ1-1 TRBV18 - TGTGCCAGCTCGCCTCTACCTGGTATAGAAGCTTTCTTT CASSPLPGIEAFF
15 - TRBJ1-1 TRBV30 TRBD1 TGTGCCTGGAGTGCGTTTACAGGGGAGAACACTGAAGCTTTCTTT CAWSAFTGENTEAFF
16 - TRBJ1-2 TRBV5-6 TRBD1 TGTGCCAGCAGCTTGGGTACAGGGGCCTATTCCTATGGCTACACCTTC CASSLGTGAYSYGYTF
15 - TRBJ1-3 TRBV7-9 - TGTGCCAGCAGCTTAGAGGTTCAGGCTGGAAACACCATATATTTT CASSLEVQAGNTIYF
15 - TRBJ1-3 TRBV7-8 - TGTGCCAGCACCCAAAGGGTAGGGGGAGGAAACACCATATATTTT CASTQRVGGGNTIYF
15 - TRBJ2-7 TRBV11-2 - TGTGCCAGCAGCTTAGTGGCAGGGGTCCCCCAAGAGCAGTACTTC CASSLVAGVPQEQYF
13 - TRBJ2-7 TRBV19 - TGTGCCAGTAGTATCGGACTACCGTACGAGCAGTACTTC CASSIGLPYEQYF
18 - TRBJ2-1 TRBV28 TRBD2 TGTGCCAGCAGTTTAGGGGGGAGCGGGGGCCTCTCCTACAATGAGCAGTTCTTC CASSLGGSGGLSYNEQFF
14 - TRBJ2-7 TRBV23-1 - TGCGCCAGCAGTCTGAAGTTACAGAGCTACGAGCAGTACTTC CASSLKLQSYEQYF
15 once TRBJ2-2 TRBV18 - TGTGCCAGCTCACCGCGGGACAGTAACACCGGGGAGCTGTTTTTT CASSPRDSNTGELFF
16 - TRBJ2-3 TRBV28 TRBD1 TGTGCCAGCAGTCGGACAGGGGCGCGCAGCTCAGATACGCAGTATTTT CASSRTGARSSDTQYF
13 - TRBJ2-5 TRBV19 TRBD1 TGTGCCAGTAGCCCCGGGACAGAAGAGACCCAGTACTTC CASSPGTEETQYF
14 - TRBJ1-5 TRBV18 - TGTGCCAGCTCACCATGGGGAGGGGATCAGCCCCAGCATTTT CASSPWGGDQPQHF
10 once TRBJ2-3 TRBV29-1 - TGCAGCGTTGCAGATTTAACGCAGTATTTT CSVADLTQYF
16 once TRBJ2-1 TRBV7-9 TRBD1 TGTGCCAGCAGCCTTACGACAGGGATGGCGGGCAATGAGCAGTTCTTC CASSLTTGMAGNEQFF
13 - TRBJ2-5 TRBV13 - TGTGCCAGCAGCACAAGGGGGAAAGAGACCCAGTACTTC CASSTRGKETQYF
15 once TRBJ2-7 TRBV6-5 TRBD1 TGTGCCAGCAGTTACCGTGAGACAGGGACCTACGAGCAGTACTTC CASSYRETGTYEQYF
14 - TRBJ2-7 TRBV5-8 TRBD2 TGTGCCAGCAGCTTGGCGGGGGGAACCTACGAGCAGTACTTC CASSLAGGTYEQYF
13 - TRBJ2-2 TRBV18 - TGTGCCAGCTCTCCCCCAGGGACCGGGGAGCTGTTTTTT CASSPPGTGELFF
17 - TRBJ1-1 TRBV7-9 TRBD1 TGTGCCAGCAGCTTTTTCCCATCGGACAGGGGCTACACTGAAGCTTTCTTT CASSFFPSDRGYTEAFF
14 - TRBJ2-1 TRBV5-1 TRBD2 TGCGCCAGCAGCTTGGGGACTAGCGTAATTGAGCAGTTCTTC CASSLGTSVIEQFF